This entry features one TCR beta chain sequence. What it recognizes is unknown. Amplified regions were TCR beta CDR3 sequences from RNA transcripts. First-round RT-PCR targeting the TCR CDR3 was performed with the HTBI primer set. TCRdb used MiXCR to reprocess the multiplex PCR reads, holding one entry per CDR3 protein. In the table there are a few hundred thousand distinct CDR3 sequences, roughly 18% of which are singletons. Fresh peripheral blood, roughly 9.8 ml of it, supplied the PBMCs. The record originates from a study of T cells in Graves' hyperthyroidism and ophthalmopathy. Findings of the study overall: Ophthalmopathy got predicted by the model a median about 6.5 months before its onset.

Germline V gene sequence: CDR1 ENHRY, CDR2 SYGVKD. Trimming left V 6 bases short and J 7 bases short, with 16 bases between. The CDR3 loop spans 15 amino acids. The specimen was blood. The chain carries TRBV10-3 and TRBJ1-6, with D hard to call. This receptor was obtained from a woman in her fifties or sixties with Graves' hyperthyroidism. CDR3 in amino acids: CAISPEVAGNSPLHF. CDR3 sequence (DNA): TGTGCCATCAGCCCTGAGGTAGCAGGAAATTCACCCCTCCACTTT.